The table lists the clone carrying this T cell receptor (beta chain) with a count of one. This specimen comes from a study of blood T cell repertoires in COVID-19. V dropped 6 bases and J dropped 9; count of bases not matched to a gene: 16. This CDR3 is 16 amino acids long. Germline V gives CDR1 SQVTM, CDR2 ANQGSEA. The repertoire was sequenced with immunoSEQ multiplex PCR; TCRdb's copy has only in-frame clones and lacks some. The table has tens of thousands of clones, around 87% seen once; the top ten hold approximately 13%. The receptor comes from a human donor in a cohort sampled during active COVID-19. The donor label of this sample is uncertain. The sequenced sample consisted of peripheral blood. The V and J genes are TRBV29-1 and TRBJ1-6, with TRBD1 identical over 8 bases. CDR3 DNA: TGCAGCGTGCCTGCCCCTGGACAGGGTTCAGGTTCACCCCTCCACTTT. This encodes CSVPAPGQGSGSPLHF.